These 7 T cell receptor beta chains came from one sample sequenced in a study of CD8+CD57+ T cells in acquired aplastic anemia. Genomic DNA, serving as template, underwent TCR beta VDJ and CDR3 profiling. TCRdb re-derived calls from the reads in MiXCR, one entry per CDR3 protein. This table holds about 120,000 distinct CDR3 sequences, about 60% found once. Sequenced patients had shown CD8+CD57+ cell expansion by flow cytometry. The sequencing sample was made of sorted CD4+, CD8+, or CD8+CD57+ T cells (not recorded which) from PBMCs. Receptor source: a human donor with aplastic anemia.

The rearrangement links TRBV20-1 to TRBJ2-1; 8 nucleotides align to TRBD1. The J segment lost 6 bases and the V segment lost 6 bases, leaving 4 bases of the junction unmatched. CDR1 and CDR2 from the germline V gene are DFQATT and SNEGSKA (reference sequence). This CDR3 comprises 12 residues. CDR3 sequence reads: CSAEGQVNEQFF. CDR3 in DNA: TGCAGTGCGGAGGGACAGGTCAATGAGCAGTTCTTC.

This sequence joins TRBV20-1 and TRBJ2-1; maybe TRBD2 (6 bases). CDR1 and CDR2 from the germline V gene are DFQATT and SNEGSKA (reference sequence). The CDR3 has 14 amino acids. Trimming pared 3 bases from V and 6 bases from J, leaving 15 bases between. The CDR3 sequence: CSARGGPGPNEQFF. DNA for the CDR3: TGCAGTGCTAGGGGGGGACCGGGCCCCAATGAGCAGTTCTTC.

V and J are TRBV4-2 and TRBJ1-6; no definite D call. The CDR3 spans 15 residues. V gave up 2 bases and J gave up 10 bases, with 15 bases separating them. From germline, CDR1 is LGHNA and CDR2 YNFKEQ. The CDR3 loop reads CASSQHSHNQSPLHF. Here the CDR3 DNA reads TGTGCCAGCAGCCAACACAGCCATAATCAATCACCCCTCCACTTT.

At least ten counts were recorded for this clonotype. The gene calls are TRBV7-2 and TRBJ2-7, with D possibly TRBD2 on 6 matching bases. Trimming took off 5 bases at V and 0 bases at J, with 17 bases between the two ends. The CDR3 covers 16 residues. Germline V gives CDR1 SGHTA, CDR2 FQGNSA. The CDR3 region is CASSNPRDASSYEQYF. DNA of the CDR3: TGTGCCAGCAGCAACCCGCGGGATGCCAGCTCCTACGAGCAGTACTTC.

This chain uses TRBV20-1 with TRBJ2-7, with D possibly TRBD1 on 7 matching bases. Deletions cut 1 base from V and 3 bases from J, with 22 bases between. In germline, CDR1 is DFQATT, CDR2 SNEGSKA (reference sequence). CDR3 size: 17 residues. The DNA of the CDR3 is TGCAGTGCTAGAGCAACTCGAGGGGGCGGGACCGGCTACGAGCAGTACTTC. Translated: CSARATRGGGTGYEQYF.

The chain couples TRBV7-9 to TRBJ2-2, with a tentative D call TRBD1 (5 bases). Germline assignment: CDR1 SEHNR and CDR2 FQNEAQ (reference sequence). V lost 5 bases to trimming and J lost 8 bases, with 9 bases between them. The length of the CDR3 is 12 residues. The CDR3 bases are TGTGCCAGCAGCGGCAGGGTAGGGGAGCTGTTTTTT. It yields the protein CASSGRVGELFF. The entire variable domain, with the rest obtained from reference TRBV7-9 and TRBJ2-2, is as follows: DTGVSQNPRHKITKRGQNVTFRCDPISEHNRLYWYRQTLGQGPEFLTYFQNEAQLEKSRLLSDRFSAERPKGSFSTLEIQRTEQGDSAMYLCASSGRVGELFFGEGSRLTVL.

This clonotype has just a few counts. The chain carries TRBV10-3 and TRBJ1-2, with D maybe TRBD1 (6 bases). V gave up 3 bases and J gave up 4 bases, with 12 bases separating them. The germline gives CDR1 ENHRY, CDR2 SYGVKD. CDR3 size: 14 residues. CDR3 sequence (DNA): TGTGCCATCAGTGAAGGGGGAGGGGGCTATGGCTACACCTTC. Translating it yields CAISEGGGGYGYTF.